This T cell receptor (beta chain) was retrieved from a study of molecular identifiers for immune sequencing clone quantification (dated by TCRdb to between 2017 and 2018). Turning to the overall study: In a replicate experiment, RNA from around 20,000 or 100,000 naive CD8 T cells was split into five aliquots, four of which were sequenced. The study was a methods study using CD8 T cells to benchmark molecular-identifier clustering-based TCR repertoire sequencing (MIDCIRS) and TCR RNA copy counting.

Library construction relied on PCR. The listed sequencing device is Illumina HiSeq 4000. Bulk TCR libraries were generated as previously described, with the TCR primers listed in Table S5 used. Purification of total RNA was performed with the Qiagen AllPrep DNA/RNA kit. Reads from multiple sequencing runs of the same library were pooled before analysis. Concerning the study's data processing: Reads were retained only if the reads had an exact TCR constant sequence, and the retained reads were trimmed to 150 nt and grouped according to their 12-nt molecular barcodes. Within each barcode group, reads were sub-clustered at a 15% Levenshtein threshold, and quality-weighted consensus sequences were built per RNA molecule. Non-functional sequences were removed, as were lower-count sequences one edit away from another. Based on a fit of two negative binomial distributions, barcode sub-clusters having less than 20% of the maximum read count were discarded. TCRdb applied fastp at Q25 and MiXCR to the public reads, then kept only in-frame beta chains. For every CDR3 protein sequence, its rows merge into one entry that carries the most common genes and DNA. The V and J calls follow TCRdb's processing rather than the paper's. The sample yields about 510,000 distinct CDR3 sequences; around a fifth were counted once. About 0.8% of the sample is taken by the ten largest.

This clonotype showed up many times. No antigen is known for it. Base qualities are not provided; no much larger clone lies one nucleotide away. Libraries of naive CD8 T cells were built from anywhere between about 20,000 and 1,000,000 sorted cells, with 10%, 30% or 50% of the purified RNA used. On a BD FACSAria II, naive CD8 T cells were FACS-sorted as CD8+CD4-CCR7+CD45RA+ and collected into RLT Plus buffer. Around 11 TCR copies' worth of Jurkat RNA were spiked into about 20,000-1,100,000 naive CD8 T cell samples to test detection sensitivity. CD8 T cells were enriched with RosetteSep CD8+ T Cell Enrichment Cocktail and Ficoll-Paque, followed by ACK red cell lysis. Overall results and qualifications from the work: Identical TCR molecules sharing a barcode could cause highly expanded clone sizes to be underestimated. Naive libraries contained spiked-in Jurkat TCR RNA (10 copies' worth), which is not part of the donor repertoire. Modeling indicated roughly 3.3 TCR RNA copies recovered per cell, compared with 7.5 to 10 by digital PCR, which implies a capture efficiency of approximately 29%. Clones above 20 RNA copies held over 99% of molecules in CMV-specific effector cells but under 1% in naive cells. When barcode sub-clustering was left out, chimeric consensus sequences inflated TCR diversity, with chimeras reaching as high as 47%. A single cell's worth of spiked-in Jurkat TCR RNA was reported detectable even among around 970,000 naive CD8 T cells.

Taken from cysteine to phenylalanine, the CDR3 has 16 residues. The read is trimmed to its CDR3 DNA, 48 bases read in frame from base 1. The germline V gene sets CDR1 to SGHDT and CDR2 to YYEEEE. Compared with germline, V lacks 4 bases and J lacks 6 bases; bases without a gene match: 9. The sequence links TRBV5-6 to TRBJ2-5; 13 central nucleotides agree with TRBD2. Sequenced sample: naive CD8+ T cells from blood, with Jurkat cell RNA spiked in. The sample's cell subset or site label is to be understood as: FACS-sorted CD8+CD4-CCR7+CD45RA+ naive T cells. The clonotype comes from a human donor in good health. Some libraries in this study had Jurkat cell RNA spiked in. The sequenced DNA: TGTGCCAGCAGCCAAACCTGGACTAGCGGGAGTCAGACCCAGTACTTC. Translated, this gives CASSQTWTSGSQTQYF.